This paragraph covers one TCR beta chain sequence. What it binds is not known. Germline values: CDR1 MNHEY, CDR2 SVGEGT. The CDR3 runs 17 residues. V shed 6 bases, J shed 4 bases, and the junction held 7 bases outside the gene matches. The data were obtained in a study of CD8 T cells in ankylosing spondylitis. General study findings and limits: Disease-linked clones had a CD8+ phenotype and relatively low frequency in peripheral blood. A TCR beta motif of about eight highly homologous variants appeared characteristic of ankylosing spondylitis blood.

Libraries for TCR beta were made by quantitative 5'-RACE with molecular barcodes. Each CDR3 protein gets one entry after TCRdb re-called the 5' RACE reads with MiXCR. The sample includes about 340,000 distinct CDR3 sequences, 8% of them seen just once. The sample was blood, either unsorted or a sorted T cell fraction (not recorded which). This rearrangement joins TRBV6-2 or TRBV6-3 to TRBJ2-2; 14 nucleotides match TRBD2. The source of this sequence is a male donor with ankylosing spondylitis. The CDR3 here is CASSRGLAGGGTGELFF. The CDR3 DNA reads TGTGCCAGCAGCCGTGGACTAGCGGGAGGAGGCACCGGGGAGCTGTTTTTT.